Presented here are 17 T cell receptor beta chains from one specimen sequenced in a study of CXCR3-negative and CXCR3-positive naive CD8 T cells. Libraries of TRB cDNA were made by 5' RACE and carried UMIs. TCRdb reprocessed the 5' RACE reads and reports one entry per CDR3 protein, with no DNA. The listing records 80,000 to 95,000 distinct CDR3 sequences. Sequencing was performed on naive CXCR3- CD8+ T cells from blood. Regarding subset: CD45RO-CCR7+CD27+CD95- naive CD8+ T cells lacking CXCR3 (TNR3-). The receptors stem from a human donor in good health. Some clones in this sample may be carry-over from other donors' samples.

V and J are TRBV28 and TRBJ2-7; absent DNA, TCRdb's TRBD1 call cannot be checked. This CDR3 is built from 15 residues. Germline assignment: CDR1 MDHEN and CDR2 SYDVKM. CDR3 in amino acids: CASSSTDRASYEQYF.

V usage is TRBV27 and J usage is TRBJ2-1; TCRdb's D call, TRBD2, is unchecked because there is no DNA. In germline, CDR1 is MNHEY, CDR2 SMNVEV (reference sequence). The CDR3 has 15 residues. The CDR3 loop reads CASSYGSGGYNEQFF.

The V gene is TRBV28, the J gene TRBJ1-5; lacking DNA, the TRBD1 call made by TCRdb goes unchecked. Germline V gives CDR1 MDHEN, CDR2 SYDVKM. The CDR3 length is 14 residues. The CDR3 sequence is CASSFRGGGQPQHF.

CDR3 sequence reads: CASSQDLVTVGYEQYF. V is TRBV4-3 and J is TRBJ2-7; TCRdb's D call, TRBD1, is unchecked because there is no DNA. The CDR3 totals 16 residues. CDR1 and CDR2 (germline): LGHNA, YSLEER.

The rearrangement links TRBV2 to TRBJ2-1; TCRdb designates TRBD2, a call that cannot be tested without DNA. Germline loops: CDR1 SNHLY, CDR2 FYNNEI. The CDR3 extends over 15 amino acids. Here the CDR3 reads CASSEASGSYNEQFF.

The genes are TRBV4-1 and TRBJ1-2; TCRdb picks TRBD1, but there is no DNA to check that call. Germline V gives CDR1 MGHRA, CDR2 YSYEKL. The CDR3 loop spans 13 amino acids. CDR3 amino acids: CASSQFGRVGYTF.

This sequence joins TRBV29-1 and TRBJ2-3. The V gene's germline CDR1 is SQVTM and CDR2 ANQGSEA. CDR3 length: 12 amino acids. The CDR3: CSVEEITDTQYF.

The gene calls are TRBV11-3 and TRBJ2-7. This CDR3 is 14 amino acids long. Germline V gives CDR1 SGHNT, CDR2 YENEEA. CDR3 amino acids: CASSLDGNSYEQYF.

CDR3 residues: CSVETSGVSEQYF. The chain employs TRBV29-1 and TRBJ2-7; TCRdb gives TRBD2 as the D gene, but with no DNA this cannot be confirmed. The CDR3 contains 13 residues. From germline, CDR1 is SQVTM and CDR2 ANQGSEA.

The chain employs TRBV5-5 and TRBJ2-5; TCRdb's D gene call, TRBD2, goes unchecked for lack of DNA. CDR3 length equals 15 residues. Per the germline V gene, CDR1 is SGHKS and CDR2 is YYEKEE (reference sequence). CDR3 residues: CASSLAGQPAETQYF.

The rearrangement uses TRBV4-3 and TRBJ2-1; TCRdb outputs TRBD2, but without DNA this stays unchecked. CDR3 length: 14 amino acids. CDR1 and CDR2 (germline): LGHNA, YSLEER. This CDR3 is CASSRTASLDEQFF.

The chain employs TRBV27 and TRBJ1-5; TCRdb's D gene call, TRBD1, goes unchecked for lack of DNA. This CDR3 contains 15 residues. Per germline, CDR1 MNHEY and CDR2 SMNVEV (reference sequence). The CDR3 sequence is CASRKDRGSNQPQHF.

The chain couples TRBV28 to TRBJ1-2; the D call of TRBD1 rests on TCRdb alone, since no DNA is present to check it. Germline V gene data show CDR1 as MDHEN and CDR2 as SYDVKM. The CDR3 has 13 residues. This CDR3 is CASSRDSYYGYTF.

The rearrangement links TRBV29-1 to TRBJ2-3; TCRdb selects TRBD1, and the lack of DNA leaves this call unchecked. The CDR3 has 13 residues. Germline V gene data show CDR1 as SQVTM and CDR2 as ANQGSEA. CDR3 amino acids: CSPKDRYTDTQYF.

The chain has TRBV11-2 and TRBJ2-7; without DNA, the TCRdb call of TRBD1 cannot be checked. Germline V CDR1 and CDR2: SGHAT, FQNNGV. This CDR3 is built from 12 residues. The CDR3 protein is CASEGVGYEQYF. The variable domain in full, completed from reference TRBV11-2 and TRBJ2-7, reads EAGVAQSPRYKIIEKRQSVAFWCNPISGHATLYWYQQILGQGPKLLIQFQNNGVVDDSQLPKDRFSAERLKGVDSTLKIQPAKLEDSAVYLCASEGVGYEQYFGPGTRLTVT.

CDR3 loop: CASSSVQGFSYNEQFF. The genes are TRBV5-4 and TRBJ2-1; as DNA is missing, the TRBD1 call by TCRdb cannot be tested. In germline, CDR1 is SGHNT, CDR2 YYREEE (reference sequence). CDR3 size: 16 residues. The variable domain in full, completed from reference TRBV5-4 and TRBJ2-1, reads ETGVTQSPTHLIKTRGQQVTLRCSSQSGHNTVSWYQQALGQGPQFIFQYYREEENGRGNFPPRFSGLQFPNYSSELNVNALELDDSALYLCASSSVQGFSYNEQFFGPGTRLTVL.

The V and J genes are TRBV7-9 and TRBJ2-5; TCRdb returns TRBD1, unconfirmable since there is no DNA. This CDR3 is built from 15 residues. Germline V gene lookup returns CDR1 SEHNR and CDR2 FQNEAQ (reference sequence). The CDR3 sequence is CASSHSRGRQETQYF.